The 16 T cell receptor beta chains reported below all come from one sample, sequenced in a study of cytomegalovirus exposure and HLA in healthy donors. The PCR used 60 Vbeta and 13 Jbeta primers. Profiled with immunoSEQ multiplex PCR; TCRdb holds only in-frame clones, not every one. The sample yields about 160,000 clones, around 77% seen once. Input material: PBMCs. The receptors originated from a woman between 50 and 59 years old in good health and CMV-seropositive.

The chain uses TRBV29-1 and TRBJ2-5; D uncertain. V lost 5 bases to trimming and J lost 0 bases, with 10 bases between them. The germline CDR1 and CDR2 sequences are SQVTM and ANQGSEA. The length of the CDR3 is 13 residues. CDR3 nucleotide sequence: TGCAGCGTTTTCGCGGTGTACCAAGAGACCCAGTACTTC. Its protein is CSVFAVYQETQYF. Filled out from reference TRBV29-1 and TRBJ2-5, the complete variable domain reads SAVISQKPSRDICQRGTSLTIQCQVDSQVTMMFWYRQQPGQSLTLIATANQGSEATYESGFVIDKFPISRPNLTFSTLTVSNMSPEDSSIYLCSVFAVYQETQYFGPGTRLLVL.

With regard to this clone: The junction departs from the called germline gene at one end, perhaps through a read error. CDR3 region: CSSSFGRPGVFYEQYF. The CDR3 DNA reads TGTTCCAGCAGCTTCGGCCGACCAGGGGTATTTTACGAGCAGTACTTC. The J gene is TRBJ2-7, the V gene TRBV7-9; a possible D gene is TRBD1 (6 bases). Per germline, CDR1 SEHNR and CDR2 FQNEAQ (reference sequence). This CDR3 has 16 residues. Full variable domain (rest looked up from reference TRBV7-9 and TRBJ2-7): DTGVSQNPRHKITKRGQNVTFRCDPISEHNRLYWYRQTLGQGPEFLTYFQNEAQLEKSRLLSDRFSAERPKGSFSTLEIQRTEQGDSAMYLCSSSFGRPGVFYEQYFGPGTRLTVT.

CDR3 protein: CASSQESGNNQPQHF. CDR3 sequence (DNA): TGCGCCAGCAGCCAAGAATCAGGGAATAATCAGCCCCAGCATTTT. The chain uses TRBV4-1 and TRBJ1-5, with a possible D match to TRBD1 (5 bases). The CDR3 covers 15 residues. The V end was cut by 0 bases, the J end by 4 bases, with 10 bases between. Germline CDR1 is MGHRA and CDR2 is YSYEKL.

CDR3 nucleotide sequence: TGTGCCAGTATCCATGGGGAGAAGAGGACTGAAGCTTTCTTT. This sequence encodes CASIHGEKRTEAFF. The chain uses TRBV19 and TRBJ1-1, with D unresolved. The CDR3 has 14 amino acids. In germline, CDR1 is LNHDA, CDR2 SQIVND (reference sequence). Between the trimmed V and J ends, which lost 7 bases and 5 bases, there was a span of 17 bases.

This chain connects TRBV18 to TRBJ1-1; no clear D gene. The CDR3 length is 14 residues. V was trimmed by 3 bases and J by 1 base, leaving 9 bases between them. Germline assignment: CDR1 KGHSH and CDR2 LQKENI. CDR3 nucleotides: TGTGCCAGCTCACCTCCGACGGGGAACACTGAAGCTTTCTTT. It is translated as CASSPPTGNTEAFF.

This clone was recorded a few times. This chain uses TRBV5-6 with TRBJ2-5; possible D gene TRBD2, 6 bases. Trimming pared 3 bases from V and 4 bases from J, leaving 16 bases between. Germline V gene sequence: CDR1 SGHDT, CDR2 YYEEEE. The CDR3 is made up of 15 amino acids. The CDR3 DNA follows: TGTGCCAGCAGCTCGGCGGGGACCGTAGGAGAGACCCAGTACTTC. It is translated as CASSSAGTVGETQYF.

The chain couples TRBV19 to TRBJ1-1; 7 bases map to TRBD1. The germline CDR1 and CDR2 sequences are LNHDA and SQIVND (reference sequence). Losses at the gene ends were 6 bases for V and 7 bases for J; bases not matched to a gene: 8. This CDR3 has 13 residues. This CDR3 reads CASSQTGTGEAFF. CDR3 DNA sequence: TGTGCCAGTAGCCAGACAGGGACGGGTGAAGCTTTCTTT.

CDR3 in amino acids: CASSTEHAEAFF. The CDR3, as DNA: TGTGCCAGCAGCACAGAACACGCTGAAGCTTTCTTT. This rearrangement joins TRBV9 to TRBJ1-1; D not certain. CDR1 and CDR2 (germline): SGDLS, YYNGEE. V was trimmed by 4 bases and J by 6 bases, leaving 10 bases between them. The CDR3 is 12 residues long. Full variable domain (missing parts from reference TRBV9 and TRBJ1-1): DSGVTQTPKHLITATGQRVTLRCSPRSGDLSVYWYQQSLDQGLQFLIQYYNGEERAKGNILERFSAQQFPDLHSELNLSSLELGDSALYFCASSTEHAEAFFGQGTRLTVV.

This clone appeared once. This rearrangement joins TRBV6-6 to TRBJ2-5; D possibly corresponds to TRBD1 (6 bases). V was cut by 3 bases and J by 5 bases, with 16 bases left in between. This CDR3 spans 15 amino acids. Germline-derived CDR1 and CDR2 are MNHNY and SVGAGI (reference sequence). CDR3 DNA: TGTGCCAGCAGTTATGGTCCAGGGACAACGGAGACCCAGTACTTC. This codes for CASSYGPGTTETQYF.

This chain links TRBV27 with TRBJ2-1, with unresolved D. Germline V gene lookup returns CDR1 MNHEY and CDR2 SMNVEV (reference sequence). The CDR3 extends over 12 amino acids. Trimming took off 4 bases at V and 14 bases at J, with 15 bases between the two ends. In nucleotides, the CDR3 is TGTGCCAGCAGTTCCCTTGGGCGCTTCAAGTTCTTC. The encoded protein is CASSSLGRFKFF.

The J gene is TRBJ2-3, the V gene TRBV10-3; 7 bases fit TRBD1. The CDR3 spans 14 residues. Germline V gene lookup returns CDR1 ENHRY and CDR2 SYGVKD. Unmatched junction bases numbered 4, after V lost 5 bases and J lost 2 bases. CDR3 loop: CAISPQGSTDTQYF. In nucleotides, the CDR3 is TGTGCCATCAGTCCACAGGGGTCCACAGATACGCAGTATTTT.

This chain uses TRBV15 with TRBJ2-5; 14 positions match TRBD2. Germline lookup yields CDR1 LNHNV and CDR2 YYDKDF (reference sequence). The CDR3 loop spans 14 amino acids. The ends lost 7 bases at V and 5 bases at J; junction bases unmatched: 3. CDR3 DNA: TGTGCCACCACTGGGACTAGCGGGAGTGAGACCCAGTACTTC. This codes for CATTGTSGSETQYF.

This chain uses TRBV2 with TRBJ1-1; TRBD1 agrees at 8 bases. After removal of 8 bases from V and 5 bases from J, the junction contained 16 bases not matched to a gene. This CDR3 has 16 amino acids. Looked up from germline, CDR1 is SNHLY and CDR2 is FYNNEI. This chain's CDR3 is CASSKAGGATGTEAFF. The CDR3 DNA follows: TGTGCCAGCTCGAAGGCAGGGGGCGCGACGGGAACTGAAGCTTTCTTT.

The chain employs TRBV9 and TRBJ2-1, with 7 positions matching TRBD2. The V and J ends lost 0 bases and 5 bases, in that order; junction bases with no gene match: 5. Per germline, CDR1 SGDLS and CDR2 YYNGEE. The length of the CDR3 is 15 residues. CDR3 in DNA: TGTGCCAGCAGCGTAGACGGGAGGACAAACAATGAGCAGTTCTTC. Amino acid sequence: CASSVDGRTNNEQFF.

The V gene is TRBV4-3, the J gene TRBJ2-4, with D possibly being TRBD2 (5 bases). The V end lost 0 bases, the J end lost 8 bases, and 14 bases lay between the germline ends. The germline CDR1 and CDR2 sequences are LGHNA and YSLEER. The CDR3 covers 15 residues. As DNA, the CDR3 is TGCGCCAGCAGCCAAGACCAAGGGAGCGCGTACATTCAGTACTTC. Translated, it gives CASSQDQGSAYIQYF.

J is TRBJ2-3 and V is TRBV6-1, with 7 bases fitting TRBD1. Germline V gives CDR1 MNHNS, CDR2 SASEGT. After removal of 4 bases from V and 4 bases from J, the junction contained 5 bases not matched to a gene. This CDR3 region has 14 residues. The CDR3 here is CASSGTTGADTQYF. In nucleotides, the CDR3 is TGTGCCAGCAGTGGAACCACAGGGGCAGATACGCAGTATTTT.